This TCR beta chain was captured by sequencing in a study of control samples from healthy donors and cancer patients. Germline-derived CDR1 and CDR2 are MNHNY and SVGAGI (reference sequence). Trimming removed 7 bases at V and 8 bases at J, with 17 bases between. This CDR3 contains 13 residues. The assay was immunoSEQ multiplex PCR, and TCRdb's table has in-frame clones only and misses some. The table has roughly 45,000 clones, 65% to 90% seen once; the top ten hold roughly 2.8%. Source material: PBMCs. The receptor was derived from a woman between 50 and 59 years old with lung cancer. This chain links TRBV6-6 with TRBJ1-2; D ambiguous. CDR3 sequence: CASNFLPPGGYTF. For the CDR3, the DNA is TGTGCCAGCAACTTCCTTCCCCCGGGGGGCTACACCTTC.